The next 16 T cell receptor beta chains were all read from a single sample in a study of a mutant IDH1 vaccine in newly diagnosed glioma. The time point here: baseline, week 1 (first vaccination visit). Treatment of the sample: pre-vaccination baseline after standard-of-care therapy. Libraries were prepared by immunoSEQ multiplex PCR; TCRdb keeps only in-frame clonotypes and omits some of them. In the table there are about 35,000 clones, 65% to 80% of which are singletons. Here the sequenced sample was peripheral blood mononuclear cells (PBMCs), taken from a glioma patient treated with radiotherapy, temozolomide or both. The receptors originated from a man aged 50 to 59 with glioma. Some clones in this sample may be carry-over from other donors' samples.

This sequence joins TRBV4-3 and TRBJ1-2; D is ambiguous. CDR1 is LGHNA, CDR2 YSLEER, per germline. The CDR3 totals 15 residues. V was pared by 1 base and J by 4 bases, with 13 bases between. CDR3 coding DNA: TGCGCCAGCAGCCAAGTTTATGCAGGAATCTATGGCTACACCTTC. Amino acids: CASSQVYAGIYGYTF.

The chain is built from TRBV29-1 and TRBJ2-7, with D possibly matching TRBD2 (5 bases). The V end lost 5 bases, the J end lost 4 bases, and 18 bases lay between the germline ends. The CDR3 sequence is 14 residues long. CDR1 and CDR2 from the germline V gene are SQVTM and ANQGSEA. The CDR3 DNA follows: TGCAGCGTTTCACTGGGCATAGAGGGTTACGAGCAGTACTTC. This encodes CSVSLGIEGYEQYF.

V gene TRBV4-2 combines with J gene TRBJ1-3; D call uncertain. The CDR3 is 16 amino acids. V shed 0 bases and J shed 0 bases, with 9 bases lying between them. Looked up from germline, CDR1 is LGHNA and CDR2 is YNFKEQ. The CDR3 here is CASSQDRGFSGNTIYF. As DNA, the CDR3 is TGTGCCAGCAGCCAAGATCGAGGGTTCTCTGGAAACACCATATATTTT.

V is TRBV25-1 and J is TRBJ2-1; TRBD1 is a possible D gene (6 bases). The CDR3 runs 14 residues. Germline V gene lookup returns CDR1 MGHDK and CDR2 SYGVNS. The V end was cut by 1 base, the J end by 4 bases, with 8 bases between. The CDR3 reads CASSEFRGYNEQFF. CDR3 DNA: TGTGCCAGCAGTGAATTTAGGGGGTACAATGAGCAGTTCTTC.

As DNA, the CDR3 is TGTGCCAGCAGTTACGGACTGGAAGGGTACGAGCAGTACTTC. It translates to CASSYGLEGYEQYF. The V gene is TRBV6-5, the J gene TRBJ2-7; perhaps TRBD2 as D (5 bases). CDR3 size: 14 residues. V was clipped by 2 bases and J by 4 bases, with 12 bases between them. Per germline, CDR1 MNHEY and CDR2 SVGAGI.

The chain recombines TRBV6-1 with TRBJ1-2; D call uncertain. With 9 bases removed from V and 3 bases from J, the gap between germline ends came to 14 bases. In germline, CDR1 is MNHNS, CDR2 SASEGT. This CDR3 spans 13 amino acids. CDR3 sequence (DNA): TGTGCCAGTATGAGACCCGCGGACTATGGCTACACCTTC. This translates into CASMRPADYGYTF.

The V call is TRBV19, the J call TRBJ1-1; D might be TRBD1 (5 bases). This CDR3 comprises 14 residues. CDR1 is LNHDA and CDR2 is SQIVND in the germline V gene (reference sequence). The ends were cut back, 8 bases at V and 7 bases at J, with 20 bases in the middle. CDR3 amino acids: CASSAGPWGFEAFF. CDR3 DNA sequence: TGTGCCAGTTCAGCGGGCCCCTGGGGGTTTGAAGCTTTCTTT.

The rearrangement uses TRBV6-4 and TRBJ2-2; D not certain. The germline V gene has CDR1 MRHNA and CDR2 SNTAGT. The CDR3 length is 13 residues. Trimming shortened V by 2 bases and J by 8 bases, and 9 bases separated the two germline ends. In DNA form, the CDR3 reads TGTGCCAGCAGTGACCTGAAGGGAGGGGAGCTGTTTTTT. This gives the protein CASSDLKGGELFF.

The rearrangement uses TRBV2 and TRBJ1-3; D gene unclear. CDR3 length equals 13 residues. The V gene lost 8 bases and the J gene lost 8 bases, with 16 bases spanning the gap. Germline CDR1 is SNHLY and CDR2 is FYNNEI. CDR3 sequence: CASGYGVLDTIYF. The DNA for the CDR3 is TGTGCCAGCGGTTACGGGGTATTAGACACCATATATTTT.

The chain uses TRBV5-1 and TRBJ1-1; D may be TRBD1 (5 bases). V lost 4 bases to trimming and J lost 2 bases, with 12 bases between them. Germline loops: CDR1 SGHRS, CDR2 YFSETQ. The length of the CDR3 is 14 residues. The chain's CDR3 is CASSPGTGNTEAFF. CDR3 DNA: TGCGCCAGCAGCCCCGGGACGGGAAACACTGAAGCTTTCTTT. The full variable domain, completed using reference TRBV5-1 and TRBJ1-1, is KAGVTQTPRYLIKTRGQQVTLSCSPISGHRSVSWYQQTPGQGLQFLFEYFSETQRNKGNFPGRFSGRQFSNSRSEMNVSTLELGDSALYLCASSPGTGNTEAFFGQGTRLTVV.

This chain links TRBV6-1 with TRBJ1-5; possibly TRBD1 for D (5 bases). From germline, CDR1 is MNHNS and CDR2 SASEGT. There are 15 residues in the CDR3. Trimming left V 5 bases short and J 0 bases short, with 11 bases between. The CDR3 reads CASSKQDYSNQPQHF. The CDR3 DNA sequence: TGTGCCAGCAGTAAACAGGATTATAGCAATCAGCCCCAGCATTTT.

This sequence joins TRBV21-1 and TRBJ2-2. TRBV21-1 is a recognized pseudogene. CDR3 length equals 16 residues. CDR3 amino acids: CASTPSRGANTGELFF. The CDR3 DNA reads TGTGCCAGCACCCCCAGTCGGGGCGCGAACACCGGGGAGCTGTTTTTT.

This clone is medium-sized in the sample. The chain combines TRBV29-1 with TRBJ2-1, with D uncertain. Germline assignment: CDR1 SQVTM and CDR2 ANQGSEA. The CDR3 totals 12 residues. V shed 6 bases and J shed 9 bases, with 15 bases lying between them. The CDR3 spells CSVRLGETEQFF. DNA for the CDR3: TGCAGCGTCCGTTTGGGTGAGACTGAGCAGTTCTTC.

This clone was detected a few times. The chain joins TRBV27 to TRBJ1-2; D gene uncertain. The CDR3 covers 12 residues. V gave up 5 bases and J gave up 5 bases, with 9 bases separating them. The germline V gene encodes CDR1 MNHEY and CDR2 SMNVEV (reference sequence). The CDR3 DNA sequence: TGTGCCAGCAGTCAAGCCGATTATGGCTACACCTTC. Protein product: CASSQADYGYTF.

The V call is TRBV13, the J call TRBJ1-3; possibly TRBD1 for D (6 bases). V dropped 5 bases and J dropped 0 bases, with 20 bases sitting between them. This CDR3 has 18 amino acids. CDR1 is PRHDT and CDR2 is FYEKMQ in the germline V gene (reference sequence). The CDR3 loop is CASSQFSDRPPSGNTIYF. The CDR3 DNA sequence: TGTGCCAGCAGCCAATTTTCGGACAGACCTCCCTCTGGAAACACCATATATTTT. Full variable domain (missing parts from reference TRBV13 and TRBJ1-3): AAGVIQSPRHLIKEKRETATLKCYPIPRHDTVYWYQQGPGQDPQFLISFYEKMQSDKGSIPDRFSAQQFSDYHSELNMSSLELGDSALYFCASSQFSDRPPSGNTIYFGEGSWLTVV.

This clone is a singleton in its sample. The chain is built from TRBV5-4 and TRBJ2-2; TRBD2 matches at 11 bases. Germline V gene sequence: CDR1 SGHNT, CDR2 YYREEE (reference sequence). V lost 4 bases to trimming and J lost 1 base; unmatched junction nucleotides: 3. The CDR3 has 16 residues. The CDR3 DNA reads as TGTGCCAGCAGCCCTGGGACTAGCGGGAACACCGGGGAGCTGTTTTTT. Protein: CASSPGTSGNTGELFF.